This record concerns one T cell receptor beta chain sequence. This record belongs to a study of blood T cell repertoires in COVID-19. The overall study: The samples span acute and convalescent COVID-19 from the United States, Italy and Spain. The analysed material was cDNA or gDNA that came from T cells, B-cell-depleted T cells, or PBMCs.

The CDR3 has 14 residues. The germline CDR1 and CDR2 sequences are SEHNR and FQNEAQ (reference sequence). The V segment lost 5 bases and the J segment 4 bases; nucleotides outside the gene matches: 4. In the source study's methods: Amplification of reference gene primers provided the estimated nucleated cell counts. Method: immunoSEQ multiplex PCR; TCRdb's copy keeps in-frame clones and lacks some. The DNA gave D and trimming, while V, J and clone size come from that table. The sample shows more than 400,000 clones, around 85% of them seen only once. The TCR originated in a human donor in a cohort sampled during active COVID-19. This rearrangement joins TRBV7-9 to TRBJ1-1; 10 bases are shared with TRBD1. The sample consisted of peripheral blood. The CDR3 here is CASSRQGASTEAFF. Here the CDR3 DNA reads TGTGCCAGCAGCCGACAGGGGGCGTCCACTGAAGCTTTCTTT.